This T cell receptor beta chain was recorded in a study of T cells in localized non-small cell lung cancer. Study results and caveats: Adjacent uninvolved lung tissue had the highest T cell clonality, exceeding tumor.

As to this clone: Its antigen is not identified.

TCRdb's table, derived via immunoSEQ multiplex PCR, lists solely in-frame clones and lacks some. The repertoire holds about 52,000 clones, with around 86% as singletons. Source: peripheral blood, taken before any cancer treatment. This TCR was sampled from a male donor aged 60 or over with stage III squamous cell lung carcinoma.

The DNA of the CDR3 is TGTGCCAGCAGTTTCCTGGTCGCAGGGGCGAACACTGAAGCTTTCTTT. Protein product: CASSFLVAGANTEAFF. The V and J genes are TRBV27 and TRBJ1-1; possible D gene TRBD1, 6 bases. The CDR3 length is 16 residues. Trimming cost V 3 bases and J 1 base, with 15 bases left between them. Germline-derived CDR1 and CDR2 are MNHEY and SMNVEV (reference sequence).